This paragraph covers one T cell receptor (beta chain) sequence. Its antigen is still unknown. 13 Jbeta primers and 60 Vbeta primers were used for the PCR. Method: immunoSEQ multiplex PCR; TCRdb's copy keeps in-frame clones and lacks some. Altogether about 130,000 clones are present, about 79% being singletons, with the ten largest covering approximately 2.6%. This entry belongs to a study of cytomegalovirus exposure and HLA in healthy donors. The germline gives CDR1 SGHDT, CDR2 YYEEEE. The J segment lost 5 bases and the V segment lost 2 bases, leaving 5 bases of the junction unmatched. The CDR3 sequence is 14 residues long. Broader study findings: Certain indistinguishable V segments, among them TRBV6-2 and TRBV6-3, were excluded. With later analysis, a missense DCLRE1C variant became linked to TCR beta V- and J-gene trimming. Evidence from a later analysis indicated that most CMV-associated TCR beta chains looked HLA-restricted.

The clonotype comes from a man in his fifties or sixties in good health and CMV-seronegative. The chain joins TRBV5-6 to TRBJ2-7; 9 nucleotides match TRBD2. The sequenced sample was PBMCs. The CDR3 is CASSLTSGLHEQYF. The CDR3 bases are TGTGCCAGCAGCTTAACTAGCGGGCTCCACGAGCAGTACTTC.